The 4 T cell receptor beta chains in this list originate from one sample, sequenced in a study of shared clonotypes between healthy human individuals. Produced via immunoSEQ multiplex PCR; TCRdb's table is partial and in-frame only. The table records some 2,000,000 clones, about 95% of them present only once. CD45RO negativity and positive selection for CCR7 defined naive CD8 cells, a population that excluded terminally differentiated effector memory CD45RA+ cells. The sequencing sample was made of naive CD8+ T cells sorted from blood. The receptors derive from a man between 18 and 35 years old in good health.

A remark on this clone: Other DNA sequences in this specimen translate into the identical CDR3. For the CDR3, the DNA is TGCGCCAGCAGCTTTACTAGCGGGGGCTACGAGCAGTACTTC. Its translation is CASSFTSGGYEQYF. This chain joins TRBV5-1 and TRBJ2-7; 11 bases map to TRBD2. Germline V gene lookup returns CDR1 SGHRS and CDR2 YFSETQ. The trim removed 2 bases at V and 3 bases at J, leaving 1 base unmatched. The CDR3 runs to 14 residues.

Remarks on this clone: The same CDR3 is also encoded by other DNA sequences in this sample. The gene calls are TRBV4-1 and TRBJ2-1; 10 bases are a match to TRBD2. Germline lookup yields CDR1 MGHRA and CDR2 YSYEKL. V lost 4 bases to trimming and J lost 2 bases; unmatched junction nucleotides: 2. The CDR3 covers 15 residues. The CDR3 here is CASSRTSGAYNEQFF. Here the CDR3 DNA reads TGCGCCAGCAGCCGGACTAGCGGAGCCTACAATGAGCAGTTCTTC.

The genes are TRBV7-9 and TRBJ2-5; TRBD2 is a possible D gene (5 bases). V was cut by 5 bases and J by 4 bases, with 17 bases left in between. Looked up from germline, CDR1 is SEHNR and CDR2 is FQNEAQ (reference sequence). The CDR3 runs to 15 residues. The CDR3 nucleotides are TGTGCCAGCAGCCCTCCCGGGGTAGGCGGAGAGACCCAGTACTTC. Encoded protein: CASSPPGVGGETQYF.

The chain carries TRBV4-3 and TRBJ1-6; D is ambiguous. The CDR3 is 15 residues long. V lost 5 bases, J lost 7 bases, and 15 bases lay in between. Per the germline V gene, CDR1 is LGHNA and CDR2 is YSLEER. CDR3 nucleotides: TGCGCCAGCAGCGAATTACTCGATACCAATTCACCCCTCCACTTT. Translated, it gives CASSELLDTNSPLHF.